The 11 T cell receptor beta chains listed next were all sequenced from one sample in a study of cytomegalovirus exposure and HLA in healthy donors. In the PCR, 60 Vbeta and 13 Jbeta primers were used. Only in-frame clones appear in the TCRdb table, and some are missing; sequencing was by immunoSEQ multiplex PCR. The sample gives 93,000 or so clones, around 77% of which show up once; 4% is in the top ten. Sequencing was carried out using PBMCs. These receptors were collected from a man aged 50 to 59 in good health and CMV-seropositive.

To note about this clone: The same CDR3 arises from other DNA sequences in this sample as well. The CDR3 reads CASSVAGNTEAFF. The CDR3 region has the DNA TGTGCCAGCAGCGTAGCAGGGAACACTGAAGCTTTCTTT. J is TRBJ1-1 and V is TRBV9; D unclear. Trimming stripped 0 bases from V and 1 base from J, with 4 bases between. The CDR3 has 13 amino acids. The germline gives CDR1 SGDLS, CDR2 YYNGEE. The entire variable domain, with the rest obtained from reference TRBV9 and TRBJ1-1, is as follows: DSGVTQTPKHLITATGQRVTLRCSPRSGDLSVYWYQQSLDQGLQFLIQYYNGEERAKGNILERFSAQQFPDLHSELNLSSLELGDSALYFCASSVAGNTEAFFGQGTRLTVV.

V gene TRBV2 combines with J gene TRBJ1-1, with D perhaps matching TRBD1 (5 bases). The V gene lost 4 bases and the J gene lost 5 bases, with 11 bases spanning the gap. Germline V gene data show CDR1 as SNHLY and CDR2 as FYNNEI. The CDR3 runs 13 residues. The CDR3 sequence: CASSGQLGTEAFF. In nucleotides, the CDR3 is TGTGCCAGCAGTGGACAGCTTGGAACTGAAGCTTTCTTT.

This clone appeared a few times. The rearrangement joins TRBV30 to TRBJ2-1, with no clear D. Germline values: CDR1 GTSNPN, CDR2 SVGIG (reference sequence). The length of the CDR3 is 12 residues. V shed 0 bases and J shed 10 bases, with 10 bases lying between them. CDR3 in DNA: TGTGCCTGGAGTGTCGCGGCCCAAGAGCAGTTCTTC. This translates into CAWSVAAQEQFF.

The chain carries TRBV6-6 and TRBJ2-1; 14 nucleotides line up with TRBD2. Losses at the gene ends were 7 bases for V and 8 bases for J; bases not matched to a gene: 7. Germline V gene data show CDR1 as MNHNY and CDR2 as SVGAGI (reference sequence). The CDR3 is 15 amino acids. CDR3: CASTPGLAGVHEQFF. DNA for the CDR3: TGTGCCAGCACCCCGGGACTAGCGGGAGTTCATGAGCAGTTCTTC.

The rearrangement joins TRBV27 to TRBJ2-2; D unclear. This CDR3 is built from 13 residues. Germline V gives CDR1 MNHEY, CDR2 SMNVEV (reference sequence). The V and J ends lost 3 bases and 1 base respectively, with 3 bases between them. The DNA for the CDR3 is TGTGCCAGCAGTTTCGGGAACACCGGGGAGCTGTTTTTT. Protein sequence: CASSFGNTGELFF.

The count of this clone is one. V usage is TRBV19 and J usage is TRBJ2-3; unclear D gene. The CDR3 consists of 11 residues. Looked up from germline, CDR1 is LNHDA and CDR2 is SQIVND (reference sequence). The V gene lost 3 bases and the J gene lost 8 bases, with 6 bases spanning the gap. DNA of the CDR3: TGTGCCAGTAGTATTTCGGGTACGCAGTATTTT. Translating it yields CASSISGTQYF.

This chain uses TRBV9 with TRBJ2-3; TRBD1 matches 7 bases. This CDR3 comprises 14 residues. Trimming removed 4 bases from V and 0 bases from J; junction bases left unmatched: 2. The germline V gene encodes CDR1 SGDLS and CDR2 YYNGEE. Written as DNA, the CDR3 is TGTGCCAGCAGCACAGGGGTCAGCACAGATACGCAGTATTTT. Protein: CASSTGVSTDTQYF.

Regarding this clone: An end of the junction differs from the germline gene, which may be a read error. The rearrangement joins TRBV20-1 to TRBJ2-4, with TRBD2 identical over 9 bases. The CDR3 spans 11 residues. Per germline, CDR1 DFQATT and CDR2 SNEGSKA (reference sequence). CDR3 nucleotide sequence: TGCAGTGCTAGTCGACTAGCGGAGTCAAGCTTC. This sequence encodes CSASRLAESSF.

The rearrangement joins TRBV6-1 to TRBJ1-2; D not certain. With 11 bases removed from V and 7 bases from J, the gap between germline ends came to 20 bases. This CDR3 comprises 13 residues. Germline V lookup: CDR1 MNHNS, CDR2 SASEGT. This CDR3 is CAGGGKSFSGYTF. The CDR3 DNA reads as TGTGCCGGAGGAGGGAAATCATTTAGTGGCTACACCTTC.

This chain joins TRBV7-9 and TRBJ2-7, with 12 bases lining up with TRBD2. CDR3 length: 15 amino acids. Germline CDR1 SEHNR, CDR2 FQNEAQ (reference sequence). Trimming at V came to 7 bases and at J to 4 bases, leaving 8 bases not matched to a gene. CDR3 amino acids: CASNLLAGGPYEQYF. The CDR3 DNA follows: TGTGCCAGCAACCTTCTAGCGGGAGGGCCGTACGAGCAGTACTTC.

This chain links TRBV6-1 with TRBJ1-2, with D tentatively TRBD1 (6 bases). V dropped 2 bases and J dropped 4 bases, with 11 bases sitting between them. Germline assignment: CDR1 MNHNS and CDR2 SASEGT. This CDR3 comprises 14 residues. CDR3 DNA: TGTGCCAGCAGTGAATCTGGACAGAGCTATGGCTACACCTTC. As protein: CASSESGQSYGYTF.